This TCR beta chain was sequenced during a study of T cell responses to AZD1222 COVID-19 vaccine. Study as a whole: Pooled in the analysis were second doses at about 4 or about 12 weeks. Study-level findings and limits: Donor demographics were predominantly white British with a female majority; clonal diversity may be underestimated. AZD1222 recipients seropositive at baseline numbered only five to seven.

Germline-derived CDR1 and CDR2 are KGHDR and SFDVKD. The CDR3 spans 19 residues. The junction had 6 bases not matched to a gene; V was cut back by 3 bases and J by 0 bases. Using immunoSEQ multiplex PCR, the repertoire was profiled, and TCRdb retains in-frame clones only, with some absent. The repertoire includes approximately 50,000 clones, 88% of them detected once, and around 15% sits in the top ten. This clone has just a few counts. What it binds is not known. The chain carries TRBV24-1 and TRBJ2-1; 14 nucleotides agree with TRBD2. The specimen was peripheral blood, collected on day 0 of AZD1222 vaccination. The receptor was derived from an adult in good health. The CDR3 sequence is CATSDTTGTSGSSYNEQFF. The CDR3 coding sequence is TGTGCCACCAGTGATACAACCGGGACTAGCGGGAGCTCCTACAATGAGCAGTTCTTC.